These T cell receptor beta chains were read from a single sample in a study of human T cells and chemical hapten exposure. One entry per CDR3 protein, called by TCRdb with MiXCR from the RACE reads. The table has 180,000 or so distinct CDR3 sequences, roughly 15% seen once. Specimen: whole blood, collected in connection with sensitization to the hapten diphenylcyclopropenone (DPC). The receptors were gathered from a woman aged 30 to 39 with alopecia areata. Some clones in this sample may be carry-over from other donors' samples. CDR3s include the opening cysteine and the closing phenylalanine or tryptophan. D genes are given only for firm matches. Clone size is not always given. Where it is, it says once, few, many or a class for expanded clones.

j_call | cdr3_length | v_call | d_call | clone_size | cdr3_aa | cdr3_nt
TRBJ2-2 | 12 | TRBV5-6 | NA | many | CASSPTGGELFF | TGTGCCAGCAGTCCAACCGGCGGGGAGCTGTTTTTT
TRBJ2-7 | 12 | TRBV20-1 | NA | few | CSAEGGAYEQYF | TGCAGCGCCGAGGGGGGGGCCTACGAGCAGTACTTC
TRBJ1-5 | 13 | TRBV20-1 | TRBD1 | few | CSAREDRNQPQHF | TGCAGTGCTAGAGAGGACAGGAATCAGCCCCAGCATTTT
TRBJ2-1 | 17 | TRBV6-5 | TRBD2 | many | CASSYSKLAGVYNEQFF | TGTGCCAGCAGTTACTCGAAACTAGCGGGGGTTTACAATGAGCAGTTCTTC
TRBJ1-1 | 13 | TRBV18 | NA | few | CASPPTGNTEAFF | TGTGCCAGCCCACCGACAGGGAACACTGAAGCTTTCTTT
TRBJ2-3 | 14 | TRBV15 | NA | few | CATSRDTGLDTQYF | TGTGCCACCAGCAGAGATACAGGGTTAGATACGCAGTATTTT
TRBJ1-3 | 18 | TRBV14 | NA | NA | CASSHHTAGTGGRNTIYF | TGTGCCAGCAGCCACCACACCGCCGGGACCGGGGGGAGAAACACCATATATTTT
TRBJ2-2 | 15 | TRBV18 | TRBD1 | NA | CASSPQGQDTGELFF | TGTGCCAGCTCACCGCAGGGACAGGACACCGGGGAGCTGTTTTTT
TRBJ2-2 | 15 | TRBV18 | NA | NA | CASSPTEGNTGELFF | TGTGCCAGCTCACCAACGGAGGGGAACACCGGGGAGCTGTTTTTT
TRBJ2-3 | 15 | TRBV28 | NA | NA | CASSSGTDFTDTQYF | TGTGCCAGCAGTTCCGGGACGGACTTCACAGATACGCAGTATTTT
TRBJ2-7 | 15 | TRBV28 | NA | many | CASSLTGIIRYEQYF | TGTGCCAGCAGTCTAACAGGGATTATACGCTACGAGCAGTACTTC
TRBJ2-5 | 15 | TRBV12-3/TRBV12-4 | TRBD1 | many | CASSPRQGEGETQYF | TGTGCCAGCAGTCCAAGACAGGGCGAAGGGGAGACCCAGTACTTC
TRBJ1-5 | 14 | TRBV28 | TRBD1 | NA | CASSPPGQGKPQHF | TGTGCCAGCAGCCCTCCTGGACAGGGCAAGCCCCAGCATTTT
TRBJ1-1 | 14 | TRBV18 | TRBD1 | few | CASSQDRARTEAFF | TGTGCCAGCTCACAGGACAGGGCCCGGACTGAAGCTTTCTTT
TRBJ1-1 | 12 | TRBV20-1 | NA | many | CSAYRDNYGAFF | TGCAGTGCGTACAGGGACAATTACGGGGCTTTCTTT
TRBJ1-6 | 15 | TRBV7-2 | NA | NA | CASSLFDPPNSPLHF | TGTGCCAGCAGCTTATTCGACCCGCCCAATTCACCCCTCCACTTT
TRBJ2-1 | 15 | TRBV5-1 | NA | NA | CASSSGASSYNEQFF | TGCGCCAGCAGCTCGGGGGCTAGCTCCTACAATGAGCAGTTCTTC
TRBJ2-7 | 12 | TRBV18 | NA | few | CASSPRGDEQYF | TGTGCCAGCTCACCACGGGGAGACGAGCAGTACTTC
TRBJ1-5 | 13 | TRBV3-1 | NA | many | CASSQDRVQPQHF | TGTGCCAGCAGCCAAGATCGGGTTCAGCCCCAGCATTTT
TRBJ2-5 | 13 | TRBV6-5 | TRBD2 | NA | CASSYLGGKTQYF | TGTGCCAGCAGTTACTTGGGGGGGAAGACCCAGTACTTC
TRBJ2-7 | 16 | TRBV5-4 | TRBD2 | NA | CASSLPSGGIASEQYF | TGTGCCAGCAGCTTGCCTAGCGGGGGGATCGCTAGCGAGCAGTACTTC
TRBJ1-2 | 17 | TRBV12-5 | TRBD1 | NA | CASGITQDRGANYGYTF | TGTGCTAGTGGTATCACCCAGGACAGGGGAGCTAACTATGGCTACACCTTC
TRBJ1-5 | 16 | TRBV6-1 | NA | NA | CASGETTVHSNQPQHF | TGTGCCAGCGGTGAAACGACCGTCCATAGCAATCAGCCCCAGCATTTT
TRBJ2-1 | 13 | TRBV5-4 | NA | NA | CASSPWTDNEQFF | TGTGCCAGCAGCCCGTGGACAGACAATGAGCAGTTCTTC
TRBJ2-6 | 16 | TRBV7-2 | NA | many | CASSFGVATGANVLTF | TGTGCCAGCAGCTTTGGCGTGGCTACTGGGGCCAACGTCCTGACTTTC
TRBJ1-3 | 16 | TRBV7-8 | NA | many | CASSLFTRAGRNTIYF | TGTGCCAGCAGCTTATTCACTAGGGCCGGGAGAAACACCATATATTTT
TRBJ1-6 | 12 | TRBV6-2/TRBV6-3 | NA | few | CASSNRVSPLHF | TGTGCCAGCAGTAACAGGGTTTCACCCCTCCACTTT
TRBJ2-7 | 11 | TRBV12-2 | NA | NA | CASRLAHEQYF | TGTGCAAGTCGCTTAGCGCACGAGCAGTACTTC
TRBJ2-7 | 12 | TRBV6-2/TRBV6-3 | NA | NA | CASSLTIYEQYF | TGTGCCAGCAGCCTTACTATCTACGAGCAGTACTTC
TRBJ1-5 | 14 | TRBV20-1 | NA | many | CSATGVNSNQPQHF | TGCAGTGCTACAGGGGTAAATAGCAATCAGCCCCAGCATTTT
TRBJ2-3 | 15 | TRBV24-1 | TRBD1 | NA | CATSDETGGTDTQYF | TGTGCCACCAGTGATGAGACAGGGGGAACAGATACGCAGTATTTT
TRBJ1-6 | 18 | TRBV9 | TRBD1 | once | CASSVDRTGGGLDSPLHF | TGTGCCAGCAGCGTAGATCGGACAGGGGGAGGTTTGGATTCACCCCTCCACTTT
TRBJ1-2 | 15 | TRBV9 | NA | NA | CASSVDPNQGYGYTF | TGTGCCAGCAGCGTAGACCCTAATCAGGGTTATGGCTACACCTTC
TRBJ2-2 | 15 | TRBV3-1 | NA | NA | CASSQGQGDTGELFF | TGTGCCAGCAGCCAAGGTCAGGGAGACACCGGGGAGCTGTTTTTT
TRBJ2-1 | 23 | TRBV6-6 | TRBD2 | many | CASSSRLAGGPGVKVGFYNEQFF | TGTGCCAGCAGTAGCAGACTAGCGGGAGGGCCGGGAGTGAAAGTAGGGTTCTACAATGAGCAGTTCTTC
TRBJ2-7 | 14 | TRBV28 | TRBD1 | few | CASSLVRTGHEQYF | TGTGCCAGCAGTTTAGTTAGGACAGGGCACGAGCAGTACTTC
TRBJ1-6 | 17 | TRBV12-3/TRBV12-4 | TRBD1 | NA | CASSKLTGVGPNSPLHF | TGTGCCAGCAGTAAACTCACAGGGGTGGGACCGAATTCACCCCTCCACTTT
TRBJ2-3 | 18 | TRBV12-3/TRBV12-4 | TRBD2 | many | CASSLGLAGLSSTDTQYF | TGTGCCAGCAGTTTAGGCCTAGCGGGGCTCTCGAGCACAGATACGCAGTATTTT
TRBJ1-1 | 12 | TRBV15 | NA | NA | CATSPSRETAFF | TGTGCCACCAGCCCCTCCAGAGAGACGGCTTTCTTT
TRBJ2-7 | 14 | TRBV5-1 | TRBD1 | NA | CASSFDRASYEQYF | TGCGCCAGCAGCTTTGACAGGGCGTCCTACGAGCAGTACTTC
TRBJ1-2 | 14 | TRBV7-9 | TRBD1 | once | CASSLDRGVYGYTF | TGTGCCAGCAGCTTAGACAGGGGAGTCTATGGCTACACCTTC
TRBJ2-3 | 13 | TRBV7-9 | NA | NA | CASSPDGVDTQYF | TGTGCCAGCAGCCCGGACGGGGTAGATACGCAGTATTTT
TRBJ2-2 | 19 | TRBV4-1 | TRBD2 | few | CASSQDKGLAGSVAGELFF | TGCGCCAGCAGCCAAGATAAGGGACTAGCGGGGAGTGTGGCCGGGGAGCTGTTTTTT
TRBJ2-7 | 13 | TRBV7-9 | NA | few | CASSLVSSSEQYF | TGTGCCAGCAGCTTAGTATCTAGCTCCGAGCAGTACTTC
TRBJ2-7 | 15 | TRBV7-9 | NA | few | CASSLHGSAGDEQYF | TGTGCCAGCAGCTTACATGGGTCCGCGGGTGACGAGCAGTACTTC
TRBJ2-1 | 15 | TRBV6-4 | TRBD2 | few | CASSAELAVYNEQFF | TGTGCCAGCAGTGCGGAACTAGCGGTCTACAATGAGCAGTTCTTC
TRBJ2-7 | 17 | TRBV15 | NA | few | CATSRDKGRGGSYEQYF | TGTGCCACCAGCAGAGATAAAGGACGCGGAGGGAGTTACGAGCAGTACTTC
TRBJ2-7 | 18 | TRBV20-1 | TRBD2 | many | CSAMISGTSGMSSYEQYF | TGCAGTGCTATGATATCCGGGACTAGCGGGATGAGCTCCTACGAGCAGTACTTC
TRBJ2-5 | 14 | TRBV2 | TRBD2 | many | CASSLAGGRETQYF | TGTGCCAGCAGCCTAGCGGGAGGCAGGGAGACCCAGTACTTC
TRBJ1-2 | 14 | TRBV24-1 | NA | NA | CATNPGNPNYGYTF | TGTGCCACCAATCCCGGGAACCCTAACTATGGCTACACCTTC
TRBJ2-7 | 14 | TRBV10-2 | TRBD2 | NA | CASSTGTSGSEQYF | TGCGCCAGCAGTACCGGGACTAGCGGGAGCGAGCAGTACTTC
TRBJ2-3 | 18 | TRBV4-3 | TRBD1 | NA | CASSQQPQGAYSTDTQYF | TGCGCCAGCAGCCAACAGCCTCAGGGGGCATATAGCACAGATACGCAGTATTTT
TRBJ1-4 | 12 | TRBV20-1 | NA | many | CSARQINEKLFF | TGCAGTGCTAGACAGATCAATGAAAAACTGTTTTTT
TRBJ2-1 | 15 | TRBV5-1 | NA | NA | CASSLAESSYNEQFF | TGCGCCAGCAGCTTGGCGGAAAGCTCCTACAATGAGCAGTTCTTC
TRBJ2-5 | 13 | TRBV28 | NA | NA | CASSQVVEETQYF | TGTGCCAGCAGTCAAGTGGTTGAAGAGACCCAGTACTTC
TRBJ1-3 | 15 | TRBV28 | NA | NA | CASSLTASSGNTIYF | TGTGCCAGCAGCCTGACAGCTTCCTCTGGAAACACCATATATTTT
TRBJ2-7 | 15 | TRBV2 | TRBD1 | many | CASSVEVTGGVEQYF | TGTGCCAGCAGTGTTGAGGTGACAGGGGGAGTCGAGCAGTACTTC
TRBJ1-4 | 14 | TRBV20-1 | TRBD1 | few | CSASSGTGNEKLFF | TGCAGTGCTTCTAGCGGGACAGGGAACGAAAAACTGTTTTTT
TRBJ2-7 | 12 | TRBV12-3/TRBV12-4 | NA | NA | CASSWGSGEQYF | TGTGCCAGCAGTTGGGGGTCGGGGGAGCAGTACTTC
TRBJ1-5 | 14 | TRBV2 | NA | NA | CASSGGRGNQPQHF | TGTGCCAGCAGTGGCGGCAGGGGCAATCAGCCCCAGCATTTT